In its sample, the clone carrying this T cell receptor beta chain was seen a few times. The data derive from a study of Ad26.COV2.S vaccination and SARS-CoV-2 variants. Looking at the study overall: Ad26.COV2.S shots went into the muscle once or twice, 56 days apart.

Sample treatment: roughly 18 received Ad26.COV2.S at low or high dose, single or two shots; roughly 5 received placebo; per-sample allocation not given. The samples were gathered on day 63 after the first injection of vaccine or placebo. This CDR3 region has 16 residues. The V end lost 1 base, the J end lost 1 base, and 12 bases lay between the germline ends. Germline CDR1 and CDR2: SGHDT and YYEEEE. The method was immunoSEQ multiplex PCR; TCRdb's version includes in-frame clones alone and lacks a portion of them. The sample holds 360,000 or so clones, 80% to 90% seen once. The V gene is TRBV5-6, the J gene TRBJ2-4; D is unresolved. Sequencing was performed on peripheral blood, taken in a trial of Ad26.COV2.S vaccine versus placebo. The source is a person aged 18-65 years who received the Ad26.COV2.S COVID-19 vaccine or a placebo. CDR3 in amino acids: CASSLLGLTAKNIQYF. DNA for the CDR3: TGTGCCAGCAGCTTGTTAGGTCTGACGGCCAAAAACATTCAGTACTTC.